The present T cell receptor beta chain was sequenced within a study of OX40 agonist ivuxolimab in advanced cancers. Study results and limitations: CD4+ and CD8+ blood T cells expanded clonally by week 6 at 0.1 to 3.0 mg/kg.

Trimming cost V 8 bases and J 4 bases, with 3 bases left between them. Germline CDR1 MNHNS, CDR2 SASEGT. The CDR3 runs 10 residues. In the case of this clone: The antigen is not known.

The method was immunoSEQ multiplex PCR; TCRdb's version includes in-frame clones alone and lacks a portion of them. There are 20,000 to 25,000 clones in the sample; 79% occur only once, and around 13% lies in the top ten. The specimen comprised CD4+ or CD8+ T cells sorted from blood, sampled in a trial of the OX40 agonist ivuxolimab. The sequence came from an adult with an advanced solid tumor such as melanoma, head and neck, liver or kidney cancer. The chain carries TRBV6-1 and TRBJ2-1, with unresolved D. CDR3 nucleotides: TGTGCCAGCGAATACAATGAGCAGTTCTTC. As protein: CASEYNEQFF.